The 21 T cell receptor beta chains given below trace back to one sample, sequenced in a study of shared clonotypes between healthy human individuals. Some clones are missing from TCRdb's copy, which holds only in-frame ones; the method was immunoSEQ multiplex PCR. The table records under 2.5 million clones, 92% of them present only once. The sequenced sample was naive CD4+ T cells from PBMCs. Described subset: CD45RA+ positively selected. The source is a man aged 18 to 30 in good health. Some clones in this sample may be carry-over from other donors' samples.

The CDR3 reads CASSPVPGEAFF. CDR3 in DNA: TGTGCCAGCAGCCCCGTCCCCGGTGAAGCTTTCTTT. The chain uses TRBV9 and TRBJ1-1, with unresolved D. V shed 4 bases and J shed 7 bases, with 11 bases lying between them. The CDR3 length is 12 residues. The germline CDR1 and CDR2 sequences are SGDLS and YYNGEE.

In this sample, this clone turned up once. The CDR3 coding sequence is TGTGCCAGCAGTTTAGTGATCGGGAGGAGTTCGGGGACAGGGGAGGATTCACCCCTCCACTTT. Its translation is CASSLVIGRSSGTGEDSPLHF. V usage is TRBV28 and J usage is TRBJ1-6; TRBD1 matches 10 bases. Trimming removed 2 bases from V and 8 bases from J; junction bases left unmatched: 21. This CDR3 comprises 21 residues. Germline V CDR1 and CDR2: MDHEN, SYDVKM.

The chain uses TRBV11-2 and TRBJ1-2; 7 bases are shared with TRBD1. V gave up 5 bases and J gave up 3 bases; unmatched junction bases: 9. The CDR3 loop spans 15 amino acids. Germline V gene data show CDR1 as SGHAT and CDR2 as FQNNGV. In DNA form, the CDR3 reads TGTGCCAGCAGCCTAAGTTTTGGACAGGACTATGGCTACACCTTC. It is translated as CASSLSFGQDYGYTF. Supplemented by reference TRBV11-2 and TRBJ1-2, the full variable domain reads EAGVAQSPRYKIIEKRQSVAFWCNPISGHATLYWYQQILGQGPKLLIQFQNNGVVDDSQLPKDRFSAERLKGVDSTLKIQPAKLEDSAVYLCASSLSFGQDYGYTFGSGTRLTVV.

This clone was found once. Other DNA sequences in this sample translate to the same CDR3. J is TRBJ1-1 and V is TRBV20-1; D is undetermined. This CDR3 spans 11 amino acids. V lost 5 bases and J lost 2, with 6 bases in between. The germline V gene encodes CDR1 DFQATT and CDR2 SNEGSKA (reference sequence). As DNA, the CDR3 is TGCAGTGCTGCCCTAAACACTGAAGCTTTCTTT. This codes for CSAALNTEAFF.

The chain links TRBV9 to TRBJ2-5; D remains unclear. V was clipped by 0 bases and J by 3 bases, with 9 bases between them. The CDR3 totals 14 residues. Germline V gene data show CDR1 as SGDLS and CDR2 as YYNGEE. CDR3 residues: CASSVGAQEETQYF. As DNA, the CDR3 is TGTGCCAGCAGCGTAGGAGCCCAGGAAGAGACCCAGTACTTC.

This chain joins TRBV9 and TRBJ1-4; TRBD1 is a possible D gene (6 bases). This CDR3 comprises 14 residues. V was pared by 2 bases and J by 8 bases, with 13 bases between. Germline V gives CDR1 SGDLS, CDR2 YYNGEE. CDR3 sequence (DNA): TGTGCCAGCAGCGTCAATCCGGGACACGAAAAACTGTTTTTT. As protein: CASSVNPGHEKLFF.

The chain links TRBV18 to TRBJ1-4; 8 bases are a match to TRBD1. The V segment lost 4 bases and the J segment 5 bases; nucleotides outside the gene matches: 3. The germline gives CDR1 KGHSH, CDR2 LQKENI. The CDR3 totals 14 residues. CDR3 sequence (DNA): TGTGCCAGCTCACTGGACAGGGCGAATGAAAAACTGTTTTTT. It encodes CASSLDRANEKLFF.

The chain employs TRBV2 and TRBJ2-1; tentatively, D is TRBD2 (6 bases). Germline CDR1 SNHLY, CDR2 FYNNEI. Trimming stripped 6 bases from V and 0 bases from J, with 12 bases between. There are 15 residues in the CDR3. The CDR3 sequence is CASRPGTPSYNEQFF. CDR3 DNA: TGTGCCAGCAGGCCCGGGACTCCCTCCTACAATGAGCAGTTCTTC.

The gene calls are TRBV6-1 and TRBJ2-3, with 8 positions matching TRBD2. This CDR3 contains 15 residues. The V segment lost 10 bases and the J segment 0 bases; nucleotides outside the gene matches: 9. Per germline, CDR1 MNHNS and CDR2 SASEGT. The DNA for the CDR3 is TGTGCCACCTCTAAGCGGGAGCCCAGCACAGATACGCAGTATTTT. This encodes CATSKREPSTDTQYF.

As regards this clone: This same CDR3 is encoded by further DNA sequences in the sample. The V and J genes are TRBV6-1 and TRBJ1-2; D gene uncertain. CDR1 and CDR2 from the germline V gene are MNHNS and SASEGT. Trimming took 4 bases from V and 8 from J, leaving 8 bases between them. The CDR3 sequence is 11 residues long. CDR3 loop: CASSVLGGYTF. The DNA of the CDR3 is TGTGCCAGCAGTGTCCTGGGGGGCTACACCTTC.

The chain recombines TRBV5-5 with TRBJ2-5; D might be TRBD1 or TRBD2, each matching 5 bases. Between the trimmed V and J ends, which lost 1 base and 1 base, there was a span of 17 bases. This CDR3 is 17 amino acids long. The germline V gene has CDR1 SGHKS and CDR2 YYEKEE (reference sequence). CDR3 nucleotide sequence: TGTGCCAGCAGCTTGCGAGGTGGGGACCTACTCCAAGAGACCCAGTACTTC. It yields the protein CASSLRGGDLLQETQYF.

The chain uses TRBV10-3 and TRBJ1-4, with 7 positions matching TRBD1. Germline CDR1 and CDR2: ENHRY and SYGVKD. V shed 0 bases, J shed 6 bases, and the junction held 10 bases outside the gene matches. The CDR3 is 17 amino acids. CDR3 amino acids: CAISESTGRGLDEKLFF. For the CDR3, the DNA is TGTGCCATCAGTGAGTCGACCGGGAGGGGGCTGGATGAAAAACTGTTTTTT.

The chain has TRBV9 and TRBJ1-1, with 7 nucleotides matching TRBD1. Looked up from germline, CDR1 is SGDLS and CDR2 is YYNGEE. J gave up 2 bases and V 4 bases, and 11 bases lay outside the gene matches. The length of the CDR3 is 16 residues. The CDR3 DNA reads TGTGCCAGCAGCCCCACGGGACAGCCAATCAACACTGAAGCTTTCTTT. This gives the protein CASSPTGQPINTEAFF.

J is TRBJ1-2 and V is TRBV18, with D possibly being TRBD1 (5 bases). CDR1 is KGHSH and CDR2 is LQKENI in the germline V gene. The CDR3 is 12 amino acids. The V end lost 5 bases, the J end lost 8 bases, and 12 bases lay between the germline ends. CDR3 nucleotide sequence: TGTGCCAGCTCATGGGACGATCAAGGCTACACCTTC. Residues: CASSWDDQGYTF.

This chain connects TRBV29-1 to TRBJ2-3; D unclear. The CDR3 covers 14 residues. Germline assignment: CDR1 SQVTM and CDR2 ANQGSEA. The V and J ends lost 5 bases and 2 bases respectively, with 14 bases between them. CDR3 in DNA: TGCAGCGTTCAAAGCCTTTCACTCACAGATACGCAGTATTTT. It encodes CSVQSLSLTDTQYF.

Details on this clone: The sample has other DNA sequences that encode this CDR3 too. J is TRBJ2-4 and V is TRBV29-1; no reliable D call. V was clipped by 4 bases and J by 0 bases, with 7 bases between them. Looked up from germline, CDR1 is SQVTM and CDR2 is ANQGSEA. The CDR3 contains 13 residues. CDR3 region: CSVGPLAKNIQYF. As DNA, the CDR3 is TGCAGCGTTGGTCCCTTAGCCAAAAACATTCAGTACTTC.

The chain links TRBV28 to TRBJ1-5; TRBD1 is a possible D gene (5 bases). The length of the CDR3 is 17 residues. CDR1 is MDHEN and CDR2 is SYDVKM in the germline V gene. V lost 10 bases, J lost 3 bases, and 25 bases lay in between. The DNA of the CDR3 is TGTGCCATAAACGGGCTTAGGGGTCAGAACCTCAATCAGCCCCAGCATTTT. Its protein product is CAINGLRGQNLNQPQHF. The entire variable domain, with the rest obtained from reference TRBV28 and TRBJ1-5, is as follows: DVKVTQSSRYLVKRTGEKVFLECVQDMDHENMFWYRQDPGLGLRLIYFSYDVKMKEKGDIPEGYSVSREKKERFSLILESASTNQTSMYLCAINGLRGQNLNQPQHFGDGTRLSIL.

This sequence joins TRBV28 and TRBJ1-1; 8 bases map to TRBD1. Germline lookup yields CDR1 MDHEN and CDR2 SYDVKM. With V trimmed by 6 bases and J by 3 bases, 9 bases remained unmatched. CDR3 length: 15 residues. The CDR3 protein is CASRGGDRRDTEAFF. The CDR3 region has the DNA TGTGCCAGCAGGGGGGGGGACAGGAGGGACACTGAAGCTTTCTTT.

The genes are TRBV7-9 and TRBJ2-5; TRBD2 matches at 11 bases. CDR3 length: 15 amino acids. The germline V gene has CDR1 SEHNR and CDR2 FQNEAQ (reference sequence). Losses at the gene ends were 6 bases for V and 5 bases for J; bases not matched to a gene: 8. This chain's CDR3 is CASRRLAGGGETQYF. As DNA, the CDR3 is TGTGCCAGCAGGCGTCTAGCGGGAGGCGGTGAGACCCAGTACTTC.

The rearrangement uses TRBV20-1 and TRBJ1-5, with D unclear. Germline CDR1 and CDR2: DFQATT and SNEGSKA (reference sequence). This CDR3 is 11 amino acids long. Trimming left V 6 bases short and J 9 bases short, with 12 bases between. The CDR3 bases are TGCAGTGCGTCGGTCGGTGGGCCCCAGCATTTT. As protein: CSASVGGPQHF.

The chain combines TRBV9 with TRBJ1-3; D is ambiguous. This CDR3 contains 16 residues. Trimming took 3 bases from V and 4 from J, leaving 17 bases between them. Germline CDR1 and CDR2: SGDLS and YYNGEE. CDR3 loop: CASSAWTAQGGNTIYF. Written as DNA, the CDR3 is TGTGCCAGCAGCGCCTGGACCGCCCAAGGAGGAAACACCATATATTTT. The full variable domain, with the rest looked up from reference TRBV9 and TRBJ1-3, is DSGVTQTPKHLITATGQRVTLRCSPRSGDLSVYWYQQSLDQGLQFLIQYYNGEERAKGNILERFSAQQFPDLHSELNLSSLELGDSALYFCASSAWTAQGGNTIYFGEGSWLTVV.